This entry features one T cell receptor (beta chain) sequence. The antigen remains undetermined. This sample is part of a study of PD-1 blockade in classical Hodgkin lymphoma. Study details: With a 2-week interval, patients received intravenous nivolumab at 3 mg/kg. Study-wide results and limits: Whoever responded completely had baseline diversity much like that seen in newly diagnosed patients.

Generated by immunoSEQ multiplex PCR, the TCRdb table keeps only in-frame clones and is missing some. In the table there are over 20,000 clones, about 72% of which are singletons. Documented time point: cycle 4 day 1 (C4D1), after 6 weeks of nivolumab. Relapses following autologous stem cell transplantation were seen in all patients, with brentuximab vedotin exposure varying. The germline V gene encodes CDR1 SGHRS and CDR2 YFSETQ. Deletions cut 0 bases from V and 6 bases from J, with 6 bases between. This CDR3 contains 12 residues. This clonotype originated in a human donor with classical Hodgkin lymphoma. The source material was peripheral blood mononuclear cells (PBMCs), sampled before the fourth cycle of nivolumab. The chain has TRBV5-1 and TRBJ1-2; D unclear. CDR3 residues: CASSLDADGYTF. The CDR3 region has the DNA TGCGCCAGCAGCTTGGACGCGGATGGCTACACCTTC.